The rows below give T cell receptor beta chains drawn from one sample of a study of T cells in Graves' hyperthyroidism and ophthalmopathy. TCRdb ran MiXCR on the multiplex PCR reads and lists one entry per CDR3 protein. The profile covers around 600,000 distinct CDR3 sequences, with roughly 15% appearing a single time and about an eighth taken by the ten largest. What was sequenced was blood. The receptors derive from a woman aged 45-65 years with Graves' ophthalmopathy. Both conserved end residues are part of each CDR3. Fields, in order: J gene, V gene, D gene, clone size, CDR3 protein, CDR3 DNA. A D gene is named only where the DNA matches it firmly. For some rows the clone size is stated as once, few or many, or as a class when expanded; others skip it.

j_call: TRBJ2-5
v_call: TRBV7-2
d_call: TRBD2
clone_size: many
cdr3_aa: CASSTSPGLAGGTETQYF
cdr3_nt: TGTGCCAGCAGCACTTCCCCCGGACTAGCGGGAGGGACCGAGACCCAGTACTTC

j_call: TRBJ2-5
v_call: TRBV7-9
d_call: .
clone_size: many
cdr3_aa: CASSAVGPQETQYF
cdr3_nt: TGTGCCAGCAGCGCTGTGGGACCTCAAGAGACCCAGTACTTC

j_call: TRBJ2-7
v_call: TRBV19
d_call: .
clone_size: .
cdr3_aa: CASSIVVRHYEQYF
cdr3_nt: TGTGCCAGTAGTATTGTGGTCAGGCACTACGAGCAGTACTTC

j_call: TRBJ2-7
v_call: TRBV20-1
d_call: .
clone_size: many
cdr3_aa: CSAVVGGTYEQYF
cdr3_nt: TGCAGTGCTGTCGTCGGAGGGACCTACGAGCAGTACTTC

j_call: TRBJ2-1
v_call: TRBV18
d_call: .
clone_size: many
cdr3_aa: CASSPRIPPQGDEQFF
cdr3_nt: TGTGCCAGCTCACCGAGAATACCACCCCAGGGCGATGAGCAGTTCTTC

j_call: TRBJ2-1
v_call: TRBV3-1
d_call: TRBD2
clone_size: many
cdr3_aa: CASSQDSKLASYNEQFF
cdr3_nt: TGTGCCAGCAGCCAAGATTCGAAACTAGCGTCCTACAATGAGCAGTTCTTC

j_call: TRBJ2-3
v_call: TRBV12-3/TRBV12-4
d_call: TRBD1
clone_size: .
cdr3_aa: CASSSGTGTDTQYF
cdr3_nt: TGTGCCAGCAGCTCCGGGACAGGCACAGATACGCAGTATTTT

j_call: TRBJ1-5
v_call: TRBV11-3
d_call: .
clone_size: .
cdr3_aa: CASTFGGESWNQPQHF
cdr3_nt: TGTGCCAGCACCTTTGGCGGGGAGAGTTGGAATCAGCCCCAGCATTTT

j_call: TRBJ2-6
v_call: TRBV7-3
d_call: TRBD1
clone_size: many
cdr3_aa: CASSLNRGGSGANVLTF
cdr3_nt: TGTGCCAGCAGCTTAAACAGGGGTGGTTCTGGGGCCAACGTCCTGACTTTC

j_call: TRBJ2-3
v_call: TRBV19
d_call: TRBD2
clone_size: .
cdr3_aa: CASSMGLAGVTQYF
cdr3_nt: TGTGCCAGTAGTATGGGACTAGCGGGAGTGACGCAGTATTTT

j_call: TRBJ1-1
v_call: TRBV5-1
d_call: .
clone_size: many
cdr3_aa: CASSLELNTEAFF
cdr3_nt: TGTGCCAGCAGCTTAGAGTTGAACACTGAAGCTTTCTTT

j_call: TRBJ1-1
v_call: TRBV6-5
d_call: .
clone_size: few
cdr3_aa: CASSYGSSREAFF
cdr3_nt: TGTGCCAGCAGTTACGGTTCTTCGAGAGAAGCTTTCTTT

j_call: TRBJ2-5
v_call: TRBV7-3
d_call: TRBD2
clone_size: many
cdr3_aa: CASSLRGAGGETQYF
cdr3_nt: TGTGCCAGCAGCTTAAGGGGGGCGGGAGGGGAGACCCAGTACTTC